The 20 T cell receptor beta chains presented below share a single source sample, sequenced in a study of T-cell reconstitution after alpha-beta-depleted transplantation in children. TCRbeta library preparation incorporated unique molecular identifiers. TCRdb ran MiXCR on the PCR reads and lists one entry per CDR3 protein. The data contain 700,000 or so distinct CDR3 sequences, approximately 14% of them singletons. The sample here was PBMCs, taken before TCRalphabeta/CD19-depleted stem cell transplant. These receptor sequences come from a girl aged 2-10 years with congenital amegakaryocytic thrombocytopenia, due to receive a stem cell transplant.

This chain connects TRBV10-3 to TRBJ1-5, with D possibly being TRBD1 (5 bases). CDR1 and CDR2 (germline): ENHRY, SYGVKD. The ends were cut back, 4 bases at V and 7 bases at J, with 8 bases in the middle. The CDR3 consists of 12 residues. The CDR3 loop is CAISAGDQPQHF. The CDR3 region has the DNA TGTGCCATCAGTGCCGGGGACCAGCCCCAGCATTTT.

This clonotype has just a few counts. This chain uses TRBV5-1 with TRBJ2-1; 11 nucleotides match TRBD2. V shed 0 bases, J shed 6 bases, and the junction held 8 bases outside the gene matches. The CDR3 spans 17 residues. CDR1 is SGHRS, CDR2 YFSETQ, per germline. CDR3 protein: CASSLVLAGGLANEQFF. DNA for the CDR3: TGCGCCAGCAGCTTGGTATTAGCGGGAGGGCTGGCCAATGAGCAGTTCTTC.

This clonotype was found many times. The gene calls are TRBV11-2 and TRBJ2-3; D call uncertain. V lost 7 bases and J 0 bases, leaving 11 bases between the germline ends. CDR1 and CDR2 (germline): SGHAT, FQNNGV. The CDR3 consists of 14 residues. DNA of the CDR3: TGTGCCAGCACCCGAGTCGAGAGCACAGATACGCAGTATTTT. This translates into CASTRVESTDTQYF.

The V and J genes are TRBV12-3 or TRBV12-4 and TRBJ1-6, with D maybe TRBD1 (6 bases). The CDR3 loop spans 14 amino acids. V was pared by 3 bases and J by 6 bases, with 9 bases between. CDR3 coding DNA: TGTGCCAGCAGTTTCCAGGGGATTAATTCACCCCTCCACTTT. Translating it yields CASSFQGINSPLHF.

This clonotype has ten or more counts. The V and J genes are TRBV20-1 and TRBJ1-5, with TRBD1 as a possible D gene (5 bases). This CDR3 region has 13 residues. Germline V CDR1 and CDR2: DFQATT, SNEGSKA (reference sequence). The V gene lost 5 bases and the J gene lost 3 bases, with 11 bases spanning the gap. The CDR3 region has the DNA TGCAGTGCTGTCGACAGTTCCAATCAGCCCCAGCATTTT. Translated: CSAVDSSNQPQHF.

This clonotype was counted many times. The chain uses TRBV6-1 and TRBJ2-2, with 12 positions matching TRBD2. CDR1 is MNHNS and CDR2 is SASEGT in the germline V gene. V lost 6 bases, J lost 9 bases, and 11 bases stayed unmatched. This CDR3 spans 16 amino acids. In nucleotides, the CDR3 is TGTGCCAGCAGCCCCGCGACTAGCGGGGGCAACCGGGAGCTGTTTTTT. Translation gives CASSPATSGGNRELFF.

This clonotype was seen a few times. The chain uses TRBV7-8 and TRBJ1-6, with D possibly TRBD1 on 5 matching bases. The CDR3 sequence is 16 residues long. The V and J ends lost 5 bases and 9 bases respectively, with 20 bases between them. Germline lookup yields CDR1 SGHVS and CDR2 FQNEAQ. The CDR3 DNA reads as TGTGCCAGCAGCCCCCGAGTGGGGGGAGGAAGTTCACCCCTCCACTTT. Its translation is CASSPRVGGGSSPLHF.

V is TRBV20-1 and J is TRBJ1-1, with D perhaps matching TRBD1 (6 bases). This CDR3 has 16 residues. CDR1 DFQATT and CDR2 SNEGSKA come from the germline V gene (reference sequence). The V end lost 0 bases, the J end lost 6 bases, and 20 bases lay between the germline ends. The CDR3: CSARDPTTGAYSEAFF. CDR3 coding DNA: TGCAGTGCTAGAGATCCGACGACGGGGGCGTACTCTGAAGCTTTCTTT.

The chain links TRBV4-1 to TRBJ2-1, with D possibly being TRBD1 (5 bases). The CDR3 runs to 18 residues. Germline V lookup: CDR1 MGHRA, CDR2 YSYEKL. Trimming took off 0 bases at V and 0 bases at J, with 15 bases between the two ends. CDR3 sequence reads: CASSQDRLDTLSYNEQFF. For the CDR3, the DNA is TGCGCCAGCAGCCAAGATCGGCTGGACACCCTCTCCTACAATGAGCAGTTCTTC.

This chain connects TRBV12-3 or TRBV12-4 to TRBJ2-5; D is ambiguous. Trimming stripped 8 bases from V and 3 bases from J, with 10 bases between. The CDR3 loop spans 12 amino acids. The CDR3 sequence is CASAAIEETQYF. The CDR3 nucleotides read TGTGCCAGCGCGGCAATAGAAGAGACCCAGTACTTC.

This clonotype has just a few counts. CDR3 sequence: CASSESAGAETQYF. CDR3 sequence (DNA): TGTGCCAGCAGTGAATCCGCAGGGGCAGAGACCCAGTACTTC. This chain uses TRBV25-1 with TRBJ2-5; tentatively, D is TRBD1 (6 bases). Trimming took off 1 base at V and 4 bases at J, with 10 bases between the two ends. Germline V gives CDR1 MGHDK, CDR2 SYGVNS. CDR3 length: 14 amino acids.

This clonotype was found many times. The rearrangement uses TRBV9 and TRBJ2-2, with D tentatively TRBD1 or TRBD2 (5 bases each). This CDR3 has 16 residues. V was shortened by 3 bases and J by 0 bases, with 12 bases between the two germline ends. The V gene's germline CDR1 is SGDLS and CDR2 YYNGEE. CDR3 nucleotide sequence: TGTGCCAGCAGCGCGAGGGGACGCTCGAACACCGGGGAGCTGTTTTTT. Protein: CASSARGRSNTGELFF. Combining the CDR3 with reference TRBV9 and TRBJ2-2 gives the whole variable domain DSGVTQTPKHLITATGQRVTLRCSPRSGDLSVYWYQQSLDQGLQFLIQYYNGEERAKGNILERFSAQQFPDLHSELNLSSLELGDSALYFCASSARGRSNTGELFFGEGSRLTVL.

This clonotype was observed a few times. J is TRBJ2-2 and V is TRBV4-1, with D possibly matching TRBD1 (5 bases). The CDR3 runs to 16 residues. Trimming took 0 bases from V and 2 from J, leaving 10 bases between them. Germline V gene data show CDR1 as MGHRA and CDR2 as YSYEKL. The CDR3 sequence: CASSQEQAPNTGELFF. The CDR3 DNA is TGCGCCAGCAGCCAAGAACAGGCACCTAACACCGGGGAGCTGTTTTTT.

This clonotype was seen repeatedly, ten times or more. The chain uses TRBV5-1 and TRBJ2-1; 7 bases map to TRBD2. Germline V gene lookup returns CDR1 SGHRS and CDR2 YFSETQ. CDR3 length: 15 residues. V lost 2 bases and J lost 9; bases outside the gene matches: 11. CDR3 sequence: CASSFASGKFIEQFF. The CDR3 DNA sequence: TGCGCCAGCAGCTTCGCGAGCGGGAAGTTCATTGAGCAGTTCTTC.

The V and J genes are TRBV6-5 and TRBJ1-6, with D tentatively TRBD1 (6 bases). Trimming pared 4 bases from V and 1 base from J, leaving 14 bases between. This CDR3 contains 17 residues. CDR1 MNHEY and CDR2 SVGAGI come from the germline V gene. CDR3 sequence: CASSSLYDRSYNSPLHF. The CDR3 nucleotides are TGTGCCAGCAGTTCCCTTTACGACAGGTCCTATAATTCACCCCTCCACTTT.

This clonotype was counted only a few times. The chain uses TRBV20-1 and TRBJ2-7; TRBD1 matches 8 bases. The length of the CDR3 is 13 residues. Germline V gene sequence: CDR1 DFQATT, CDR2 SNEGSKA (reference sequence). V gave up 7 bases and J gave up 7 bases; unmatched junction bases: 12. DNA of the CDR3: TGCAGTGTTAGGACAGGGCAAAGCCGAGAGCAGTACTTC. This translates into CSVRTGQSREQYF.

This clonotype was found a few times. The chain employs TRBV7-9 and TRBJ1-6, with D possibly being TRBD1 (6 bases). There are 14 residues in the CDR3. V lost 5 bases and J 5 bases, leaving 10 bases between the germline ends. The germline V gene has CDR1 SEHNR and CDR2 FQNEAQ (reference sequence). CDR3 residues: CASSVRDNNSPLHF. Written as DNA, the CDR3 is TGTGCCAGCAGCGTCCGGGACAATAATTCACCCCTCCACTTT.

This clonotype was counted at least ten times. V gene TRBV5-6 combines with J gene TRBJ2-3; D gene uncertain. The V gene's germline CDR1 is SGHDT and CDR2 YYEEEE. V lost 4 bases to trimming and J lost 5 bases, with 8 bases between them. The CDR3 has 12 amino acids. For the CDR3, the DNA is TGTGCCAGCAGCCGGTCAGGAGATACGCAGTATTTT. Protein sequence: CASSRSGDTQYF.

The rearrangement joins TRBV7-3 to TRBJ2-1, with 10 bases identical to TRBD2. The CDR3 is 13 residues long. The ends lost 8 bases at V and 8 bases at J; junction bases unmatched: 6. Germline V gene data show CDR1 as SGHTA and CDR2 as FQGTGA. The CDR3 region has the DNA TGTGCCAGCGGGATAAGCGGGGGGGATGAGCAGTTCTTC. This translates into CASGISGGDEQFF.

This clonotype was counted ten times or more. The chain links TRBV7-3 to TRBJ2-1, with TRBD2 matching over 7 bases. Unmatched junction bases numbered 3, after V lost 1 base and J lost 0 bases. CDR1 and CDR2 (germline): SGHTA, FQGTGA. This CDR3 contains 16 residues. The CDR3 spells CASSLKGGSSYNEQFF. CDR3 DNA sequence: TGTGCCAGCAGCTTAAAGGGCGGGAGCTCCTACAATGAGCAGTTCTTC.